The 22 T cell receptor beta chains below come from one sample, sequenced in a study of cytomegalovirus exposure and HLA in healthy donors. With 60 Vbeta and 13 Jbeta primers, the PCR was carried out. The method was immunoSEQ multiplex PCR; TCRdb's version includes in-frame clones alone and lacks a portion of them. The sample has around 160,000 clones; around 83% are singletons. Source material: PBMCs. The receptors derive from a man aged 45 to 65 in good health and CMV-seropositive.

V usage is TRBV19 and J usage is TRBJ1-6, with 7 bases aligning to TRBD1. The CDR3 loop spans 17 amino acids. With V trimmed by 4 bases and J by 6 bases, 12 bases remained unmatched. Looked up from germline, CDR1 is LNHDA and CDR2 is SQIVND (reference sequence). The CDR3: CASSTNPQGRRNSPLHF. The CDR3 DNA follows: TGTGCCAGTAGTACGAACCCACAGGGGCGACGTAATTCACCCCTCCACTTT.

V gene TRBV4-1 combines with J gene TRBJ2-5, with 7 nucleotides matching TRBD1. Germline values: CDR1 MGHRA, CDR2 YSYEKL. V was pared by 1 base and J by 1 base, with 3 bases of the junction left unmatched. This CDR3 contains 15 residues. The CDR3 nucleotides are TGCGCCAGCAGCCAAGGGGGGACAGCCCAAGAGACCCAGTACTTC. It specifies CASSQGGTAQETQYF.

The CDR3 DNA reads as TGTGCCAGCAGCGGGAGCTCCTATAATTCACCCCTCCACTTT. Translation: CASSGSSYNSPLHF. The J gene is TRBJ1-6, the V gene TRBV6-1, with D unresolved. Between the trimmed V and J ends, which lost 6 bases and 0 bases, there was a span of 6 bases. The V gene's germline CDR1 is MNHNS and CDR2 SASEGT. The CDR3 consists of 14 residues.

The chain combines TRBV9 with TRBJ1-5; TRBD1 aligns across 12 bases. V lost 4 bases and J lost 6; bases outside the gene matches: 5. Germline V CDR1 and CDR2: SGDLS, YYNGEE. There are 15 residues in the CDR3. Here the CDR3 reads CASSRGTGGLQPQHF. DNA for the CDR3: TGTGCCAGCAGCCGTGGGACAGGGGGCCTTCAGCCCCAGCATTTT.

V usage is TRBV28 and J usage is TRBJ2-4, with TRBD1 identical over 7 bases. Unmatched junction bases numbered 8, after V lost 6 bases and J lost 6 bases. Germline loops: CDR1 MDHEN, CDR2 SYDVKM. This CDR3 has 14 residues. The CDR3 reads CASSSGQEGNIQYF. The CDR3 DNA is TGTGCCAGCAGCTCCGGACAGGAAGGAAACATTCAGTACTTC.

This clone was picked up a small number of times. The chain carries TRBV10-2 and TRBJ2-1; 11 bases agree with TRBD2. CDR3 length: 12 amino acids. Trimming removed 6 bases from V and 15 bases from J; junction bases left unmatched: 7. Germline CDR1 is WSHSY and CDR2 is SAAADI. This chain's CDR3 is CASRAGTSGSFF. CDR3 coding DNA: TGCGCCAGCAGGGCCGGGACTAGCGGTTCGTTCTTC.

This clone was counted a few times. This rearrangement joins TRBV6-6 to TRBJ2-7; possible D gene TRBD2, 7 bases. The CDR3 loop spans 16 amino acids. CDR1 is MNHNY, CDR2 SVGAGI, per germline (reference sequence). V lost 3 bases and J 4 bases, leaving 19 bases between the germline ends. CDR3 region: CASSYLPSGRGYEQYF. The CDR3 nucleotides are TGTGCCAGCAGTTATCTTCCTAGCGGAAGGGGGTACGAGCAGTACTTC.

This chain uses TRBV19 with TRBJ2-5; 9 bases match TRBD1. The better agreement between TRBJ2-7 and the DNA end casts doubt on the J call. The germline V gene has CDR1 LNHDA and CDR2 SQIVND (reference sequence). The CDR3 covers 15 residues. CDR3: CASSIRDRATYEQYF. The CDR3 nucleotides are TGTGCCAGTAGTATCCGGGACAGGGCTACCTACGAGCAGTACTTC.

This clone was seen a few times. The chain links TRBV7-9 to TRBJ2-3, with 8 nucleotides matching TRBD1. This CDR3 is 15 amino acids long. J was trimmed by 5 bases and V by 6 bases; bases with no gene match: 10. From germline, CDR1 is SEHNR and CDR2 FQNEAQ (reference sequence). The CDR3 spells CASSDRGWLVDTQYF. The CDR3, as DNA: TGTGCCAGCAGTGACAGGGGTTGGTTGGTAGATACGCAGTATTTT.

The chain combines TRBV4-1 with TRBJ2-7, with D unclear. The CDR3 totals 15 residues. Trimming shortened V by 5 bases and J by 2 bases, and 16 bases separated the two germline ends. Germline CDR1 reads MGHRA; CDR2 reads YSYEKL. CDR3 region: CASSSNFQRTYEQYF. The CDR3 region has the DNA TGCGCCAGCAGCTCTAATTTTCAGCGAACCTACGAGCAGTACTTC.

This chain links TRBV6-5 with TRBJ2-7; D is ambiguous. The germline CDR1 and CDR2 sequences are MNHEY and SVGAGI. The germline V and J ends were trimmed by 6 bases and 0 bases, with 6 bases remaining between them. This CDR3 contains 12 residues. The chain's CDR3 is CASRESSYEQYF. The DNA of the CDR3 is TGTGCCAGCAGAGAGAGCTCCTACGAGCAGTACTTC.

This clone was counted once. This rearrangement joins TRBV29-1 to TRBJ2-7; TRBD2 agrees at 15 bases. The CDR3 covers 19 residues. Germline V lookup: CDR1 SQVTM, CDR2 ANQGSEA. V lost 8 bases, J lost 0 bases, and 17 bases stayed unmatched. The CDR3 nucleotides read TGCAGCATCTCCAGTGGAGGGACTAGCGGGGGGTTAAGCTCCTACGAGCAGTACTTC. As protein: CSISSGGTSGGLSSYEQYF.

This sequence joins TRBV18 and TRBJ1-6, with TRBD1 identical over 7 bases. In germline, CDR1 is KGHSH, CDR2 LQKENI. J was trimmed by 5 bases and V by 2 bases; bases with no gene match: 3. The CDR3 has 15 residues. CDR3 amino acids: CASSPVRGDNSPLHF. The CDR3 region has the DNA TGTGCCAGCTCACCAGTCAGGGGGGATAATTCACCCCTCCACTTT.

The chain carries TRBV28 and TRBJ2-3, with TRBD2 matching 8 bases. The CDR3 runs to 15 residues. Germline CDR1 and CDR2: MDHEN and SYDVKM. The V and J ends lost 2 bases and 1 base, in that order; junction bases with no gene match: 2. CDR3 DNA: TGTGCCAGCAGTTTAGCGGGGGGCGGCACAGATACGCAGTATTTT. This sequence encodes CASSLAGGGTDTQYF.

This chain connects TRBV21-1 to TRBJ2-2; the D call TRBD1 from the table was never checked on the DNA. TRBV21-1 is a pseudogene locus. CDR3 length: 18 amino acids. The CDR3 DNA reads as TGTGCCAGCAGCAAGGAAAGCCAGGACAGGGGCCCCCACGGGGAGCTGTTTTTT. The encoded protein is CASSKESQDRGPHGELFF.

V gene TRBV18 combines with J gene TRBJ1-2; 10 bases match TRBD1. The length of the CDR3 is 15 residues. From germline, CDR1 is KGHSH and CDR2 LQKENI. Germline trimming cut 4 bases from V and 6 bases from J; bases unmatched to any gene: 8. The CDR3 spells CASSLQGTGVNGYTF. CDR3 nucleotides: TGTGCCAGCTCACTCCAAGGGACAGGGGTCAATGGCTACACCTTC.

The CDR3 spells CASSQNLDRGPKLFF. DNA for the CDR3: TGCGCCAGCAGCCAAAATTTGGACAGGGGACCAAAACTGTTTTTT. The rearrangement uses TRBV4-1 and TRBJ1-4; 9 bases fit TRBD1. V shed 2 bases and J 10 bases; nucleotides not matched to a gene: 8. The CDR3 runs 15 residues. The germline gives CDR1 MGHRA, CDR2 YSYEKL.

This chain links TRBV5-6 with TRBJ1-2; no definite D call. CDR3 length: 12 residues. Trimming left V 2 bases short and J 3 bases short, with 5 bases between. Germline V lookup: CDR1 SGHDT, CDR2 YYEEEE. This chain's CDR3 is CASSFGDYGYTF. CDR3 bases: TGTGCCAGCAGCTTCGGAGACTATGGCTACACCTTC.

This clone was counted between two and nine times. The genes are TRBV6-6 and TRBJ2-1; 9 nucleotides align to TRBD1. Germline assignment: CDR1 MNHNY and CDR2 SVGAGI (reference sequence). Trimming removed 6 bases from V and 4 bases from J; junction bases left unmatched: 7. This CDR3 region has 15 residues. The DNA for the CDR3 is TGTGCCAGCAGCAAACCGGGACAGGGATACAATGAGCAGTTCTTC. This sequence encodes CASSKPGQGYNEQFF.

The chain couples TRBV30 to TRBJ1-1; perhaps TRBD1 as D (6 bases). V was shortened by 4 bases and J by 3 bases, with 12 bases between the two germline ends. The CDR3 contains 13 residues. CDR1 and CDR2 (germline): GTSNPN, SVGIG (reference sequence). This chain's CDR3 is CAWKLRGYTEAFF. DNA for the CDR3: TGTGCCTGGAAACTCAGGGGATACACTGAAGCTTTCTTT.

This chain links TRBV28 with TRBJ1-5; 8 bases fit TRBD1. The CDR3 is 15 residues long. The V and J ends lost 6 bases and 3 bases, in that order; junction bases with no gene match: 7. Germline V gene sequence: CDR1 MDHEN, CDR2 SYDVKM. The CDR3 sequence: CASRPHRGYNQPQHF. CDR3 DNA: TGTGCCAGCAGGCCCCACAGGGGGTACAATCAGCCCCAGCATTTT.

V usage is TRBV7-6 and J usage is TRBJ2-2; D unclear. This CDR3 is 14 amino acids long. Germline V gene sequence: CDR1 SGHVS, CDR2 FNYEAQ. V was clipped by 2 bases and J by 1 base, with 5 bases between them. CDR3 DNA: TGTGCCAGCAGCTTAAACGGGAACACCGGGGAGCTGTTTTTT. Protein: CASSLNGNTGELFF.